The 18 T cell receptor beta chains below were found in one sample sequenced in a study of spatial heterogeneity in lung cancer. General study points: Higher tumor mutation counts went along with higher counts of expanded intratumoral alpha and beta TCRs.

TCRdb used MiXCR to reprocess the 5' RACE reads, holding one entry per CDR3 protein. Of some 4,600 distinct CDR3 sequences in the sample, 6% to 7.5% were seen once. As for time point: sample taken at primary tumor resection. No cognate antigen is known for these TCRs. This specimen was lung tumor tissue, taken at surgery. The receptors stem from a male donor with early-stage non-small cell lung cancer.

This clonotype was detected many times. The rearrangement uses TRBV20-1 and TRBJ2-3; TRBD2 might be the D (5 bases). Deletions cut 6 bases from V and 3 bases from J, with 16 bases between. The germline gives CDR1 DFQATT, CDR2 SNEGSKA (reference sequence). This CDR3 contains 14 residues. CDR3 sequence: CSATRTGVTDTQYF. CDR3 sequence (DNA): TGCAGTGCGACCAGGACTGGTGTAACAGATACGCAGTATTTT.

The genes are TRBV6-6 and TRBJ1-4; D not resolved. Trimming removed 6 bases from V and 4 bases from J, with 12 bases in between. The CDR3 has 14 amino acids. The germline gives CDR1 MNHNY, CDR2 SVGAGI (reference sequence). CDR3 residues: CASSLGGNNEKLFF. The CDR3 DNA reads TGTGCCAGCAGCCTTGGAGGAAATAATGAAAAACTGTTTTTT.

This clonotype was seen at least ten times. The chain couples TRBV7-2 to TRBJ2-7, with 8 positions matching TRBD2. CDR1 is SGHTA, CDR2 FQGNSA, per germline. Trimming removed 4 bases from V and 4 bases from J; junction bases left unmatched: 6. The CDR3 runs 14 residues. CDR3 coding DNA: TGTGCCAGCAGCTCCAGCGGGAGTGAGTACGAGCAGTACTTC. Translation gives CASSSSGSEYEQYF.

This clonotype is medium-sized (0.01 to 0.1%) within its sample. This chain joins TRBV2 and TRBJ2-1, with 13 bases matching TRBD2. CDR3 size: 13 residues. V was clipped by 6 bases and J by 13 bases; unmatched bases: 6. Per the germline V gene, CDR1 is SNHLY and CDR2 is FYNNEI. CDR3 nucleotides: TGTGCCAGCAGATTGGGACTAGCGGGGAAACAGTTCTTC. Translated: CASRLGLAGKQFF.

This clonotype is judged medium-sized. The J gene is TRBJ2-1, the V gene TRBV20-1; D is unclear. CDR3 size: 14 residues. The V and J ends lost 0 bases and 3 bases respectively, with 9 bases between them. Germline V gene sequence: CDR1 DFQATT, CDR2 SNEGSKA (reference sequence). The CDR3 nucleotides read TGCAGTGCTAGAGATCGTACTGGCTACAATGAGCAGTTCTTC. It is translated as CSARDRTGYNEQFF.

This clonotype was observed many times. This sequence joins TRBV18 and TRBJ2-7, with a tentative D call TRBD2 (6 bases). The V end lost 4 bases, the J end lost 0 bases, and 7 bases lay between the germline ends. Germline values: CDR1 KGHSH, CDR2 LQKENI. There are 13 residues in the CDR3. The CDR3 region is CASSRGVSYEQYF. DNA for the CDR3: TGTGCCAGCTCACGCGGGGTCTCCTACGAGCAGTACTTC.

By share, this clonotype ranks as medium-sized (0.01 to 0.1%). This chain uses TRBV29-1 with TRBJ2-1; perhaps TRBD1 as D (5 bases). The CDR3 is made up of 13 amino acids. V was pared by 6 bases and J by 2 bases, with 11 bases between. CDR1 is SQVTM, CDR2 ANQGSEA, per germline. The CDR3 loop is CSVTERAYNEQFF. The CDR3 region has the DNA TGCAGCGTGACAGAGAGAGCCTACAATGAGCAGTTCTTC.

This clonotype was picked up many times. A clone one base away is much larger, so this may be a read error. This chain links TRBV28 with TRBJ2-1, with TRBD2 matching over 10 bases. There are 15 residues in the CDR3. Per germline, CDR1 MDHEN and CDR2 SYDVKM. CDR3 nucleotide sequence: TGTGTCAGCAGCACCCCGGGACTAGCGAACAATGAGCAGTTCTTC. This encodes CVSSTPGLANNEQFF.

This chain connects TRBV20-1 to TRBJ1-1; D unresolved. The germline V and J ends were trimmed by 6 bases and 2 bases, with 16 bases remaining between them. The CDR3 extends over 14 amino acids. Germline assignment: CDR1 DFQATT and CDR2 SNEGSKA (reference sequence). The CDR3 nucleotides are TGCAGTGCCATGGGTCCAGACCGAAACACTGAAGCTTTCTTT. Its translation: CSAMGPDRNTEAFF.

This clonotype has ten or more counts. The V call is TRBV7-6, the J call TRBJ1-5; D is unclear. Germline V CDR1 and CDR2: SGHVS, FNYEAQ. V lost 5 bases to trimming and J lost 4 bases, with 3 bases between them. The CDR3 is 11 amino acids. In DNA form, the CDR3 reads TGTGCCAGCAGCGCAAATCAGCCCCAGCATTTT. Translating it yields CASSANQPQHF.

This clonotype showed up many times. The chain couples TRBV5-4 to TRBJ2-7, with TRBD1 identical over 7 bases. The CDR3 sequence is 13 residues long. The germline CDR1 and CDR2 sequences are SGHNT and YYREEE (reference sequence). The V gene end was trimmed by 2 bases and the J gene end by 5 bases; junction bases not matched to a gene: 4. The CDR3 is CASSLPQGHEQYF. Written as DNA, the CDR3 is TGTGCCAGCAGCTTACCACAGGGGCACGAGCAGTACTTC.

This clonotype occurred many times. CDR3 amino acids: CASSLDRAGGTDTQYF. In DNA form, the CDR3 reads TGTGCCAGCAGTTTAGACAGGGCTGGTGGCACAGATACGCAGTATTTT. The chain links TRBV28 to TRBJ2-3, with TRBD1 matching over 7 bases. The CDR3 consists of 16 residues. The V gene's germline CDR1 is MDHEN and CDR2 SYDVKM. J was trimmed by 1 base and V by 2 bases; bases with no gene match: 6. Filled out from reference TRBV28 and TRBJ2-3, the complete variable domain reads DVKVTQSSRYLVKRTGEKVFLECVQDMDHENMFWYRQDPGLGLRLIYFSYDVKMKEKGDIPEGYSVSREKKERFSLILESASTNQTSMYLCASSLDRAGGTDTQYFGPGTRLTVL.

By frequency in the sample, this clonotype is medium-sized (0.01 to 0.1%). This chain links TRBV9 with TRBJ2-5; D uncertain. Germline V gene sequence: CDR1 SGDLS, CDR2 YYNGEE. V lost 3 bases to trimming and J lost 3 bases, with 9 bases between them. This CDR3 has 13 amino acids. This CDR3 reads CASSGGPKETQYF. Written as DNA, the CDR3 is TGTGCCAGCAGCGGCGGACCGAAAGAGACCCAGTACTTC.

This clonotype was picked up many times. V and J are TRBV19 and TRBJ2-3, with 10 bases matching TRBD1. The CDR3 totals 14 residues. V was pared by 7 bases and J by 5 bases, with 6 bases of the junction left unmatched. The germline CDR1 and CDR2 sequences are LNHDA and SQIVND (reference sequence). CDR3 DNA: TGTGCCAGTACCCGACAGGGGGCGGGAGATACGCAGTATTTT. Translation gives CASTRQGAGDTQYF.

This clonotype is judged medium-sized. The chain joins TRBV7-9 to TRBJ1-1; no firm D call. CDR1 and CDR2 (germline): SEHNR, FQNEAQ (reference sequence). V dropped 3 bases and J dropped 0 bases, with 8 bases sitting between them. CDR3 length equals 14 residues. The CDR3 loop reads CASSFAGMNTEAFF. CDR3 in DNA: TGTGCCAGCAGCTTCGCAGGAATGAACACTGAAGCTTTCTTT.

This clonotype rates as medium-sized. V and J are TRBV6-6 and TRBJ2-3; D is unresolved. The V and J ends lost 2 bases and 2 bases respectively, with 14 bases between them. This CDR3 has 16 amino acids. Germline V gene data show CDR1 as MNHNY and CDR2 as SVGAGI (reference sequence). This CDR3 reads CASSYGPLPVTDTQYF. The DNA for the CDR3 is TGTGCCAGCAGTTACGGACCCCTCCCCGTCACAGATACGCAGTATTTT.

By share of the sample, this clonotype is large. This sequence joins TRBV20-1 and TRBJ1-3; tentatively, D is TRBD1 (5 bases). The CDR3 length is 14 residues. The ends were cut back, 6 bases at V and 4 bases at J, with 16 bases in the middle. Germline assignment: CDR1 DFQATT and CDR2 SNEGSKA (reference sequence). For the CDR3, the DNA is TGCAGTGCACCAGGGACCCCGAGAGGAAACACCATATATTTT. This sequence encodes CSAPGTPRGNTIYF.

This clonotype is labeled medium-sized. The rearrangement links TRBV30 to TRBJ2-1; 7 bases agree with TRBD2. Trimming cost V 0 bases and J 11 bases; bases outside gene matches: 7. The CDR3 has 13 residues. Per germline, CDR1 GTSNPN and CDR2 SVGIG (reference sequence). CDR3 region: CAWSVKASGQQFF. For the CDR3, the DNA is TGTGCCTGGAGTGTAAAGGCTAGCGGTCAGCAGTTCTTC.